The 17 T cell receptor beta chains below come from one sample, sequenced in a study of cytomegalovirus exposure and HLA in healthy donors. The PCR had 60 Vbeta and 13 Jbeta primers. TCRdb keeps only in-frame clones here, not all; method: immunoSEQ multiplex PCR. The sample includes about 130,000 clones, 70% to 80% of them seen just once. The sample taken for sequencing was PBMCs. These receptors came from a man aged 40-50 years in good health and CMV-seronegative.

This rearrangement joins TRBV6-1 to TRBJ2-1; TRBD1 matches at 7 bases. CDR3 length: 15 amino acids. V was pared by 2 bases and J by 6 bases, with 7 bases of the junction left unmatched. Per germline, CDR1 MNHNS and CDR2 SASEGT. The CDR3 spells CASSEQLQGINEQFF. The CDR3 DNA follows: TGTGCCAGCAGTGAACAGTTACAGGGGATCAATGAGCAGTTCTTC.

The rearrangement joins TRBV9 to TRBJ2-5; D is perhaps TRBD2 (5 bases). The closer fit of TRBJ2-7 to the DNA end suggests the J call may be wrong. Germline CDR1 is SGDLS and CDR2 is YYNGEE. The CDR3 contains 14 residues. Here the CDR3 reads CASSVAREPYEQYF. The CDR3, as DNA: TGTGCCAGCAGCGTCGCACGGGAACCCTACGAGCAGTACTTC.

The chain couples TRBV9 to TRBJ2-4, with D possibly being TRBD1 (6 bases). Between the trimmed V and J ends, which lost 0 bases and 6 bases, there was a span of 7 bases. CDR3 length: 13 amino acids. From germline, CDR1 is SGDLS and CDR2 YYNGEE. In DNA form, the CDR3 reads TGTGCCAGCAGCGTAGCACAGGGAAACATTCAGTACTTC. Protein: CASSVAQGNIQYF.

This chain links TRBV2 with TRBJ1-2, with 9 bases aligning to TRBD1. J lost 4 bases, V lost 6 bases, and 12 bases had no gene match. Per the germline V gene, CDR1 is SNHLY and CDR2 is FYNNEI. The CDR3 length is 16 residues. The CDR3 sequence is CASSPSGQGGIYGYTF. CDR3 sequence (DNA): TGTGCCAGCAGCCCCTCGGGACAGGGTGGTATCTATGGCTACACCTTC.

The chain couples TRBV5-6 to TRBJ1-2, with TRBD1 as a possible D gene (5 bases). V lost 3 bases and J 3 bases, leaving 12 bases between the germline ends. Per the germline V gene, CDR1 is SGHDT and CDR2 is YYEEEE. The CDR3 totals 14 residues. The CDR3, as DNA: TGTGCCAGCAGCTCCATACAGGAGTACTATGGCTACACCTTC. Residues: CASSSIQEYYGYTF.

This clone has only a few counts. The rearrangement links TRBV5-1 to TRBJ2-1, with TRBD1 identical over 8 bases. The V gene's germline CDR1 is SGHRS and CDR2 YFSETQ. With 4 bases clipped from V and 3 bases from J, the junction kept 6 bases outside the gene matches. The CDR3 extends over 15 amino acids. The CDR3 coding sequence is TGCGCCAGCAGCCCTGACAGGGGCATCTACAATGAGCAGTTCTTC. It yields the protein CASSPDRGIYNEQFF.

This clone was observed a handful of times. J is TRBJ1-5 and V is TRBV28; D gene ambiguous. The CDR3 extends over 13 amino acids. V was pared by 2 bases and J by 11 bases, with 13 bases between. Germline V gives CDR1 MDHEN, CDR2 SYDVKM. CDR3: CASSLRLVTAQHF. The CDR3 region has the DNA TGTGCCAGCAGTTTAAGACTCGTTACGGCCCAGCATTTT.

The chain uses TRBV28 and TRBJ2-5; D possibly corresponds to TRBD2 (6 bases). The ends were cut back, 6 bases at V and 0 bases at J, with 14 bases in the middle. There are 15 residues in the CDR3. The germline CDR1 and CDR2 sequences are MDHEN and SYDVKM. The CDR3 DNA reads TGTGCCAGCAGGGGCGGGGCAGCAAACCAAGAGACCCAGTACTTC. Protein sequence: CASRGGAANQETQYF.

This clone occurred a few times. The chain links TRBV11-2 to TRBJ2-7; D is perhaps TRBD2 (5 bases). The V and J ends lost 5 bases and 3 bases respectively, with 26 bases between them. CDR3 size: 18 residues. Germline V gene data show CDR1 as SGHAT and CDR2 as FQNNGV. CDR3 sequence: CASSPFIPTPKGVYEQYF. In DNA form, the CDR3 reads TGTGCCAGCAGCCCTTTTATCCCGACCCCTAAGGGAGTCTACGAGCAGTACTTC.

The rearrangement links TRBV13 to TRBJ2-7; 9 nucleotides align to TRBD1. The CDR3 runs 14 residues. Per germline, CDR1 PRHDT and CDR2 FYEKMQ (reference sequence). After removal of 5 bases from V and 2 bases from J, the junction contained 4 bases not matched to a gene. The CDR3 spells CASSTRQGAYEQYF. For the CDR3, the DNA is TGTGCCAGCAGCACCCGACAGGGGGCCTACGAGCAGTACTTC.

CDR3 amino acids: CASGEGSYGYTF. The CDR3 bases are TGTGCCAGCGGGGAAGGGAGCTATGGCTACACCTTC. V is TRBV2 and J is TRBJ1-2; D is unclear. V lost 8 bases and J 4 bases, leaving 11 bases between the germline ends. CDR1 is SNHLY, CDR2 FYNNEI, per germline. The CDR3 is made up of 12 amino acids.

The chain uses TRBV27 and TRBJ2-7; 8 nucleotides align to TRBD1. V shed 5 bases, J shed 1 base, and the junction held 1 base outside the gene matches. Per germline, CDR1 MNHEY and CDR2 SMNVEV (reference sequence). The CDR3 length is 13 residues. CDR3 in DNA: TGTGCCAGCAGTAGACAGGGGTCCTACGAGCAGTACTTC. Its protein product is CASSRQGSYEQYF.

The chain has TRBV27 and TRBJ1-5; 10 bases fit TRBD1. The CDR3 has 14 residues. Germline loops: CDR1 MNHEY, CDR2 SMNVEV (reference sequence). V shed 6 bases, J shed 7 bases, and the junction held 6 bases outside the gene matches. In DNA, the CDR3 is TGTGCCAGCAGCCTGGACAGGGGGAAGCAGCCCCAGCATTTT. Translation gives CASSLDRGKQPQHF.

This clone was detected once. The chain links TRBV30 to TRBJ1-2; D remains unclear. Trimming pared 5 bases from V and 7 bases from J, leaving 5 bases between. There are 9 residues in the CDR3. Germline assignment: CDR1 GTSNPN and CDR2 SVGIG (reference sequence). The CDR3 sequence is CAWGGGYTF. The DNA of the CDR3 is TGTGCCTGGGGAGGTGGCTACACCTTC.

The V call is TRBV6-4, the J call TRBJ2-1; 8 nucleotides line up with TRBD1. Germline CDR1 and CDR2: MRHNA and SNTAGT. The ends lost 3 bases at V and 10 bases at J; junction bases unmatched: 8. The CDR3 runs 14 residues. This chain's CDR3 is CASSDNRGVGEQFF. The CDR3 nucleotides read TGTGCCAGCAGTGATAACAGGGGGGTCGGGGAGCAGTTCTTC.

The chain couples TRBV5-1 to TRBJ1-1; 9 positions match TRBD1. CDR1 and CDR2 (germline): SGHRS, YFSETQ. The CDR3 sequence is 16 residues long. V was pared by 4 bases and J by 4 bases, with 11 bases of the junction left unmatched. The DNA for the CDR3 is TGCGCCAGCAGCATGGGGACAGGGAGGGAAGGCACTGAAGCTTTCTTT. It yields the protein CASSMGTGREGTEAFF.

CDR3 region: CASSYGLEYNEQFF. The CDR3 DNA sequence: TGTGCCAGCAGTTACGGACTAGAATACAATGAGCAGTTCTTC. The chain couples TRBV6-5 to TRBJ2-1, with TRBD2 matching 7 bases. CDR3 length: 14 amino acids. Trimming cost V 2 bases and J 4 bases; bases outside gene matches: 2. Germline V CDR1 and CDR2: MNHEY, SVGAGI.